This TCR beta chain comes out of a study of shared clonotypes between healthy human individuals. Study-wide results and caveats: In having few donors, the study represented limited genetic and exposure-history diversity.

V shed 1 base and J shed 6 bases, with 4 bases lying between them. The CDR3 has 11 amino acids. Germline values: CDR1 MRHNA, CDR2 SNTAGT. With regard to this clone: What it binds is not known.

Sequenced by immunoSEQ multiplex PCR; TCRdb stores in-frame clones only, minus some. The table lists about 2 million clones, 85% to 95% of them singletons. Sequenced: naive CD4+ T cells sorted from blood. Subset given: CD45RA+ positively selected. This sequence originates from a man aged 18-30 years in good health. The chain carries TRBV6-4 and TRBJ2-7; no clear D gene. The CDR3 reads CASSDFGEQYF. The CDR3 region has the DNA TGTGCCAGCAGTGACTTCGGCGAGCAGTACTTC.